Listed below are T cell receptor beta chains from one sample, sequenced in a study of graft-versus-host responses after intestinal transplantation. No antigen has been identified for these receptors. Here immunoSEQ multiplex PCR was the method, and the copy in TCRdb shows in-frame clones only, minus some. There are more than 60,000 clones in the sample; less than 95% occur only once, and about 1.3% lies in the top ten. The input for sequencing was unstimulated CD8+ T cells sorted from spleen or lymph node cells, taken before intestinal transplant. Receptor source: a human donor who received an intestinal transplant. Both conserved end residues are trimmed from each CDR3. A clone size is listed for some rows: how often the clone was seen (once, few, many), or a class if it is expanded.

abundance	j_gene	v_gene	CDR3aa
once	TRBJ2-7	TRBV29-1	SVGQGAGYEQY
-	TRBJ2-7	TRBV11-2	ASSLDGTGSSYEQY
-	TRBJ2-5	TRBV7-6	ASSLSRGPQETQY
-	TRBJ2-5	TRBV6-5	ASSNPGGETQY
-	TRBJ2-2	TRBV4-2	ASSQGGPNTGELF
-	TRBJ2-7	TRBV11-2	ASSLDGTDPLEQY
-	TRBJ1-1	TRBV27	ASRYRGFVFTEAF
-	TRBJ1-2	TRBV10-3	AIREDSPNYGYT
-	TRBJ2-7	TRBV7-6	ASSLGHPDRSYSYEQY
-	TRBJ1-1	TRBV21-1	ASSKGFRATEAF